A selection of T cell receptor beta chains follows, all from one sample in a study of blood T cells in healthy people across ages. TCRdb passed the 5' RACE reads through MiXCR, listing each CDR3 protein once. In the table there are about 810,000 distinct CDR3 sequences, around 36% of which are singletons. Input material: blood. These receptors all come from a man between 18 and 35 years old in good health. The CDR3 runs from the conserved cysteine through the conserved F or W. D genes are given only for firm matches. Some rows mark clone size as missing; the rest say once, few, many or name a class of expanded clone.

J gene | V gene | D gene | clone size | CDR3 DNA | CDR3 protein
TRBJ1-2 | TRBV27 | NA | few | TGTGCCAGCAGTTTGACGGGCCCCGACCGGGGCTACACCTTC | CASSLTGPDRGYTF
TRBJ2-7 | TRBV7-2 | NA | few | TGTGCCAGCAGGGGAAGGGGTGGGGGGAACTACGAGCAGTACTTC | CASRGRGGGNYEQYF
TRBJ1-2 | TRBV30 | NA | few | TGTGCCTGGAGTGTAAGCGCAGCTAACTATGGCTACACCTTC | CAWSVSAANYGYTF
TRBJ1-2 | TRBV14 | NA | NA | TGTGCCAGCAGCCAAGACGGTGGGGGAAGTCGAGGTGGCTACACCTTC | CASSQDGGGSRGGYTF
TRBJ2-7 | TRBV7-8 | TRBD1 | NA | TGTGCCAGCAGCTCCCCGCGGACAGGATCCCTTCTCTTCTCCTACGAGCAGTACTTC | CASSSPRTGSLLFSYEQYF
TRBJ1-1 | TRBV4-2 | TRBD1 | NA | TGTGCCAGCAGCCACGGACAGGGTGAAGCTTTCTTT | CASSHGQGEAFF
TRBJ1-6 | TRBV6-5 | NA | few | TGTGCCAGCAGTTACTCCGGCCCAGGGATTAATTCACCCCTCCACTTT | CASSYSGPGINSPLHF
TRBJ2-7 | TRBV18 | TRBD1 | few | TGTGCCAGCTCACCAGGACCAGACAGGGGGGAATCCTACGAGCAGTACTTC | CASSPGPDRGESYEQYF
TRBJ2-1 | TRBV3-1 | TRBD2 | NA | TGTGCCAGCAGCCAGACTAGCGGGGACCTCTACAATGAGCAGTTCTTC | CASSQTSGDLYNEQFF
TRBJ2-1 | TRBV10-3 | NA | once | TGTGCCATCAGTGAGTGGGGCGAGCAGTTCTTC | CAISEWGEQFF
TRBJ2-1 | TRBV10-3 | NA | NA | TGTGCCGTCAGTCCGGCCCAGGGAAGATACAATGAGCAGTTCTTC | CAVSPAQGRYNEQFF
TRBJ2-2 | TRBV24-1 | NA | NA | TGTGCCACCAGTGATAACATGGCCGGGGAGCTGTTTTTT | CATSDNMAGELFF
TRBJ2-1 | TRBV9 | TRBD1 | few | TGTGCCAGCAGCGTAGGAGACAGGGAAATAGAGCAGTTCTTC | CASSVGDREIEQFF
TRBJ1-2 | TRBV4-2 | NA | NA | TGTGCCAGCAGCCAAGCAGAAGGTGGAGGGCGTGTACATGGCTACACCTTC | CASSQAEGGGRVHGYTF
TRBJ1-1 | TRBV7-9 | TRBD1 | many | TGTGCCGGCCCAGGGTTCGGGACAGATGAAGCTTTCTTT | CAGPGFGTDEAFF
TRBJ2-1 | TRBV6-5 | NA | many | TGTGCCAGCAGTTACCCCGGGCCCTCGAATGAGCAGTTCTTC | CASSYPGPSNEQFF
TRBJ1-1 | TRBV7-6 | NA | NA | TGTGCCAGCAGCTTGGCGGACAAGCGGAACACTGAAGCTTTCTTT | CASSLADKRNTEAFF
TRBJ2-3 | TRBV10-3 | NA | many | TGTGCCATCAGGACAGTAGCAGATACGCAGTATTTT | CAIRTVADTQYF
TRBJ2-1 | TRBV7-9 | NA | few | TGTGCCAGCAGCTTAGCGAGGAGGGGGCCTTACAATGAGCAGTTCTTC | CASSLARRGPYNEQFF
TRBJ2-3 | TRBV5-5 | NA | many | TGTGCCAGCAGCATTAGGATGGATACGCAGTATTTT | CASSIRMDTQYF
TRBJ1-1 | TRBV7-2 | NA | NA | TGTGCCAGCAGCGTAGAACAGTACACTGAAGCTTTCTTT | CASSVEQYTEAFF
TRBJ1-2 | TRBV6-6 | NA | many | TGTGCCAGCCGGGACACCAATGGCTACACCTTC | CASRDTNGYTF
TRBJ1-2 | TRBV29-1 | NA | few | TGCAGCGTTGAAGGGGGCGCGTGGGGCTACACCTTC | CSVEGGAWGYTF
TRBJ2-1 | TRBV5-6 | NA | NA | TGTGCCAGCAGTTCCGACAGGTTGAACTCCTACAATGAGCAGTTCTTC | CASSSDRLNSYNEQFF
TRBJ1-2 | TRBV7-2 | TRBD1 | few | TGTGCCAGCGGCTTAGCTCCGGGACAGGATGGCTACACCTTC | CASGLAPGQDGYTF
TRBJ2-3 | TRBV4-1 | NA | few | TGCGCCAGCAGCCAAGAGCCAGCAGGGTATGATACGCAGTATTTT | CASSQEPAGYDTQYF
TRBJ1-4 | TRBV27 | NA | few | TGTGCCAGCAGTCTAAGACAGAATGAAAAACTGTTTTTT | CASSLRQNEKLFF
TRBJ1-2 | TRBV20-1 | NA | NA | TGCAGTGCTAGAGATACATCGACGGACCTGAGGGGCTATGGCTACACCTTC | CSARDTSTDLRGYGYTF
TRBJ1-1 | TRBV6-2/TRBV6-3 | TRBD1 | NA | TGTGCCAGCAGTTACCCAGGGGGCGCGGTGAACACTGAAGCTTTCTTT | CASSYPGGAVNTEAFF
TRBJ2-7 | TRBV6-2/TRBV6-3 | NA | NA | TGTGCCAGCAGCCTACAAACCTACGAGCAGTACTTC | CASSLQTYEQYF
TRBJ1-1 | TRBV7-6 | NA | NA | TGTGCCAGCAGCTTAGGTATAAGGACTGCGGACACTGAAGCTTTCTTT | CASSLGIRTADTEAFF
TRBJ1-5 | TRBV4-1 | TRBD1 | NA | TGCGCCAGCAGCCCGACAGGGGAGATCCAGCCCCAGCATTTT | CASSPTGEIQPQHF
TRBJ2-1 | TRBV29-1 | NA | many | TGCAGCGTTGACCGCCGATGGGGTTCGAGGGAGCAGTTCTTC | CSVDRRWGSREQFF
TRBJ2-1 | TRBV4-2 | NA | many | TGTGCCAGCAGCCAAGATAAGGCACTAGTCGGCAATGAGCAGTTCTTC | CASSQDKALVGNEQFF
TRBJ2-7 | TRBV30 | NA | NA | TGTGCCCGGAGAGAGACAGATTACGAGCAGTACTTC | CARRETDYEQYF
TRBJ1-2 | TRBV5-5 | NA | few | TGTGCCAGCAGCTTGGAGGCGACACCGATCGCTAACTATGGCTACACCTTC | CASSLEATPIANYGYTF
TRBJ2-1 | TRBV20-1 | NA | NA | TGCAGTGCCCCGGAGACCGGTTCCTACAATGAGCAGTTCTTC | CSAPETGSYNEQFF
TRBJ1-6 | TRBV6-5 | NA | few | TGTGCCAGCAGGGCTGTGGGATCACCCCTCCACTTT | CASRAVGSPLHF
TRBJ2-4 | TRBV10-3 | NA | many | TGTGCCATCAGTGAGTCGTCCGGCGGGGCACACATTCAGTACTTC | CAISESSGGAHIQYF
TRBJ2-1 | TRBV4-2 | TRBD1 | NA | TGTGCCAGCAGCCCGACCCGGGACAGGGGATCCTACAATGAGCAGTTCTTC | CASSPTRDRGSYNEQFF
TRBJ2-5 | TRBV28 | TRBD2 | NA | TGTGCCAGCAGTCGGACTAGCGGGGGGGCACAGCAGTACTTC | CASSRTSGGAQQYF
TRBJ2-7 | TRBV12-3/TRBV12-4 | TRBD1 | many | TGTGCCAGCAGTCAACATTCCGGGACAGGGCCCTACGAGCAGTACTTC | CASSQHSGTGPYEQYF
TRBJ1-5 | TRBV9 | NA | many | TGTGCCAGCAGCGTAGGTAGCAATCAGCCCCAGCATTTT | CASSVGSNQPQHF
TRBJ1-2 | TRBV9 | NA | NA | TGTGCCAGCAGCGTAGGTCGCTTCCGGGACAACGGGGACTATGGCTACACCTTC | CASSVGRFRDNGDYGYTF
TRBJ2-7 | TRBV4-3 | NA | NA | TGCGCCAGCAGCCAAGAAGTATTGATGGAGGGGGCGCCCTACGAGCAGTACTTC | CASSQEVLMEGAPYEQYF
TRBJ1-2 | TRBV10-3 | TRBD1 | few | TGTGCCATCGGAGAGGGACAGGGCCTACGGCACGGCTACACCTTC | CAIGEGQGLRHGYTF
TRBJ2-7 | TRBV6-5 | NA | once | TGTGCCAGCAGTTTACGACAGGCCTCCTACAATGAGCAGTACTTC | CASSLRQASYNEQYF
TRBJ2-2 | TRBV4-2 | TRBD2 | NA | TGTGCCAGCAGCCAAGATCCCAGCGGGGGGACCAACACCGGGGAGCTGTTTTTT | CASSQDPSGGTNTGELFF
TRBJ2-7 | TRBV7-2 | NA | many | TGTGCCAGCAGCTTAACGACCCGGGACCAGAGCTCCTACGAGCAGTACTTC | CASSLTTRDQSSYEQYF
TRBJ1-4 | TRBV2 | NA | NA | TGTGCCAGCCAACAAACTTGGAATGAAAAACTGTTTTTT | CASQQTWNEKLFF
TRBJ1-2 | TRBV7-9 | NA | few | TGTGCCAGCAGTAGACGCGGGGGGGATGGCTACACCTTC | CASSRRGGDGYTF
TRBJ2-3 | TRBV30 | NA | NA | TGTGCCTGGAGTGAAGGGGGAATTAGCACAGATACGCAGTATTTT | CAWSEGGISTDTQYF
TRBJ2-5 | TRBV27 | NA | NA | TGTGCCAGCAGTTTATCGCGTGACCTGCAAGAGACCCAGTACTTC | CASSLSRDLQETQYF
TRBJ1-2 | TRBV20-1 | NA | NA | TGCAGTACTAGTTCAGCACGGGACACACCAAACGAGTATGGCTACACCTTC | CSTSSARDTPNEYGYTF
TRBJ2-7 | TRBV29-1 | NA | many | TGCAGCGTCACAGGGTCAAGCTCCTACGAGCAGTACTTC | CSVTGSSSYEQYF